These 2 T cell receptor beta chains were sequenced from one sample in a study of blood T cell repertoires in COVID-19. The method was immunoSEQ multiplex PCR; TCRdb's version includes in-frame clones alone and lacks a portion of them. Of 40,000 to 50,000 clones detected, roughly 88% appear once; the ten largest clones hold approximately 14%. The sample consisted of peripheral blood. These receptors were taken from a human donor in a cohort sampled during active COVID-19.

The chain uses TRBV18 and TRBJ2-1; D unresolved. Trimming took off 1 base at V and 5 bases at J, with 15 bases between the two ends. Germline V gives CDR1 KGHSH, CDR2 LQKENI. This CDR3 has 16 amino acids. CDR3 loop: CASSPRAILGNNEQFF. The CDR3 nucleotides read TGTGCCAGCTCACCACGGGCCATTTTAGGCAACAATGAGCAGTTCTTC. Drawing the rest from reference TRBV18 and TRBJ2-1, the complete variable domain is NAGVMQNPRHLVRRRGQEARLRCSPMKGHSHVYWYRQLPEEGLKFMVYLQKENIIDESGMPKERFSAEFPKEGPSILRIQQVVRGDSAAYFCASSPRAILGNNEQFFGPGTRLTVL.

This clone was seen many times. J is TRBJ2-2 and V is TRBV10-1; maybe TRBD2 (5 bases). CDR3 length: 13 amino acids. CDR1 and CDR2 (germline): WNHNN, SYGVQD (reference sequence). Trimming removed 6 bases from V and 1 base from J, with 6 bases in between. The CDR3 DNA follows: TGCGCCAGCAGGAGCGGGAACACCGGGGAGCTGTTTTTT. Residues: CASRSGNTGELFF.